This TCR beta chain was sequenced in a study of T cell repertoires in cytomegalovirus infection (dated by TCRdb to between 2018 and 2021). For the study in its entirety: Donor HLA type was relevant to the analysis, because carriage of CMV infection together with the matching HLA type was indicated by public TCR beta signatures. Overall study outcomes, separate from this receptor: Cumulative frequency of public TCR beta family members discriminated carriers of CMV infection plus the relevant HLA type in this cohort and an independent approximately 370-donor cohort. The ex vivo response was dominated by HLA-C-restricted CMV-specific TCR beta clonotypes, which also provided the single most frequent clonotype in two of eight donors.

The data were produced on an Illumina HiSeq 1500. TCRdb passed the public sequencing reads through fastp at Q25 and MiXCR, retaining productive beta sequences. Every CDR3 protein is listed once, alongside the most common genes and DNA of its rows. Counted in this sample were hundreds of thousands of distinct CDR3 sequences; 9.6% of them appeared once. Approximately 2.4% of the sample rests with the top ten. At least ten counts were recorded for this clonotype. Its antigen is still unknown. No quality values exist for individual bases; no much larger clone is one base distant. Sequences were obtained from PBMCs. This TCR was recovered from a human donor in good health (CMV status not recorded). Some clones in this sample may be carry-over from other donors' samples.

The encoded CDR3 is CSVVYRGPAGYTF. The sequence in DNA is TGCAGTGTCGTCTACAGGGGACCTGCTGGCTACACCTTC. This sequence uses TRBV20-1 and TRBJ1-2; TRBD1 matches 7 bases in the middle. At the junction V is shortened by 7 bases and J by 7 bases; bases outside the gene matches: 12. Reading from cysteine to phenylalanine, the CDR3 counts 13 amino acids. Just CDR3 DNA is preserved here, 39 bases in frame from base 1. CDR1 and CDR2 are read off the germline V gene (reference sequence) as DFQATT and SNEGSKA.